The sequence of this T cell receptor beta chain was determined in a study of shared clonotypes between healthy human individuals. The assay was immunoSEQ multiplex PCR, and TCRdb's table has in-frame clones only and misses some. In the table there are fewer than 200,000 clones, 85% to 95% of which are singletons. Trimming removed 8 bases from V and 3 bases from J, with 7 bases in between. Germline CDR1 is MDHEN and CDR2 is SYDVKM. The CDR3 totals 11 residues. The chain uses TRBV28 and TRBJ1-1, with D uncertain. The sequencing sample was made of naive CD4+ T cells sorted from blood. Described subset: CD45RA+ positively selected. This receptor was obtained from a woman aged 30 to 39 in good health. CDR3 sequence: CASQRDTEAFF. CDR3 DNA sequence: TGTGCCAGCCAGAGGGACACTGAAGCTTTCTTT.